What follows are 21 T cell receptor beta chains derived from one specimen sequenced in a study of cytomegalovirus exposure and HLA in healthy donors. The study ran its PCR with 60 Vbeta and 13 Jbeta primers. Sequencing was performed with immunoSEQ multiplex PCR; in TCRdb, only in-frame clones are kept and a portion is missing. The data hold 180,000 or so clones, with 75% to 85% observed a single time. Sequencing was performed on PBMCs. These TCRs come from a woman between 50 and 59 years old in good health and CMV-seronegative.

The chain uses TRBV9 and TRBJ1-3; weak D call: TRBD1 (6 bases). CDR3 size: 15 residues. Per the germline V gene, CDR1 is SGDLS and CDR2 is YYNGEE. The V end lost 0 bases, the J end lost 4 bases, and 11 bases lay between the germline ends. The CDR3 here is CASSVGRGSGNTIYF. The CDR3 nucleotides read TGTGCCAGCAGCGTAGGCAGGGGCTCGGGAAACACCATATATTTT.

The sample holds a few counts of this clone. The rearrangement links TRBV4-3 to TRBJ2-3; TRBD1 is a possible D gene (5 bases). Germline CDR1 is LGHNA and CDR2 is YSLEER. V was cut by 0 bases and J by 4 bases, with 14 bases left in between. This CDR3 has 16 amino acids. The CDR3 DNA reads TGCGCCAGCAGCCAAGAACCCTCCCAGGGTTCAGATACGCAGTATTTT. This sequence encodes CASSQEPSQGSDTQYF.

This clone is a singleton in its sample. V is TRBV7-8 and J is TRBJ2-2; 11 bases align to TRBD2. The V and J ends lost 5 bases and 6 bases, in that order; junction bases with no gene match: 5. The CDR3 contains 15 residues. Germline V gives CDR1 SGHVS, CDR2 FQNEAQ. This CDR3 is CASSVSGRAAGELFF. As DNA, the CDR3 is TGTGCCAGCAGCGTTAGCGGGAGGGCCGCCGGGGAGCTGTTTTTT.

The chain joins TRBV6-5 to TRBJ2-3; 9 bases line up with TRBD2. Germline assignment: CDR1 MNHEY and CDR2 SVGAGI. Trimming at V came to 2 bases and at J to 4 bases, leaving 4 bases not matched to a gene. This CDR3 has 15 residues. DNA for the CDR3: TGTGCCAGCAGTTACCTAGCGGGGAGGCCAGATACGCAGTATTTT. This translates into CASSYLAGRPDTQYF.

The J gene is TRBJ1-3, the V gene TRBV7-9; D is unclear. The CDR3 sequence is 15 residues long. Germline loops: CDR1 SEHNR, CDR2 FQNEAQ (reference sequence). The V end was cut by 5 bases, the J end by 0 bases, with 11 bases between. CDR3 DNA sequence: TGTGCCAGCAGCCCGCTTGTGAGCTCTGGAAACACCATATATTTT. This gives the protein CASSPLVSSGNTIYF.

This chain connects TRBV4-2 to TRBJ2-2; no definite D call. This CDR3 spans 13 amino acids. CDR1 LGHNA and CDR2 YNFKEQ come from the germline V gene. V lost 0 bases to trimming and J lost 6 bases, with 5 bases between them. The DNA for the CDR3 is TGTGCCAGCAGCCAAGAGGTAGCCGGGGAGCTGTTTTTT. Its protein product is CASSQEVAGELFF.

The chain uses TRBV6-6 and TRBJ1-1, with D unresolved. The germline gives CDR1 MNHNY, CDR2 SVGAGI (reference sequence). Trimming removed 7 bases from V and 0 bases from J, with 12 bases in between. This CDR3 contains 14 residues. In DNA, the CDR3 is TGTGCCAGCAACCCAGACGGGTTGAACACTGAAGCTTTCTTT. Translating gives CASNPDGLNTEAFF.

V gene TRBV7-2 combines with J gene TRBJ2-4; 9 nucleotides match TRBD1. V shed 6 bases, J shed 4 bases, and the junction held 10 bases outside the gene matches. The CDR3 runs 16 residues. The germline V gene encodes CDR1 SGHTA and CDR2 FQGNSA. In DNA form, the CDR3 reads TGTGCCAGCAGGTCCGGGACAGGGCTTGGGAAAAACATTCAGTACTTC. Protein sequence: CASRSGTGLGKNIQYF.

This chain joins TRBV27 and TRBJ1-6; TRBD1 agrees at 7 bases. V was clipped by 5 bases and J by 9 bases; unmatched bases: 7. Germline V gene lookup returns CDR1 MNHEY and CDR2 SMNVEV (reference sequence). This CDR3 is built from 14 residues. The CDR3 sequence is CASSAYRGGSPLHF. In DNA form, the CDR3 reads TGTGCCAGCAGTGCCTACAGGGGTGGTTCACCCCTCCACTTT.

This chain links TRBV28 with TRBJ2-7; D not certain. The CDR3 length is 14 residues. The V and J ends lost 4 bases and 3 bases respectively, with 13 bases between them. Germline V gives CDR1 MDHEN, CDR2 SYDVKM. CDR3 in DNA: TGTGCCAGCAGTTCCCCAAACCTAGACTACGAGCAGTACTTC. It codes for CASSSPNLDYEQYF.

This chain connects TRBV15 to TRBJ2-5; a possible D gene is TRBD2 (8 bases). This CDR3 contains 18 residues. The V end was cut by 0 bases, the J end by 3 bases, with 20 bases between. Germline V lookup: CDR1 LNHNV, CDR2 YYDKDF (reference sequence). CDR3 region: CATSREGRTGGGKETQYF. Written as DNA, the CDR3 is TGTGCCACCAGCAGAGAGGGAAGGACAGGCGGGGGGAAAGAGACCCAGTACTTC.

The chain joins TRBV5-7 to TRBJ2-7, with 13 bases matching TRBD2. TRBV5-7 is given ORF status, its function remaining uncertain. Germline trimming cut 3 bases from V and 3 bases from J; bases unmatched to any gene: 6. The CDR3 extends over 16 amino acids. CDR3 sequence reads: CASSSPTSGGNYEQYF. The CDR3, as DNA: TGTGCCAGCAGCTCGCCGACTAGCGGGGGGAACTACGAGCAGTACTTC.

The chain is built from TRBV2 and TRBJ2-2; D ambiguous. Germline values: CDR1 SNHLY, CDR2 FYNNEI. The CDR3 totals 14 residues. The V gene lost 7 bases and the J gene lost 0 bases, with 9 bases spanning the gap. CDR3 region: CASKKRTNTGELFF. CDR3 bases: TGTGCCAGCAAAAAGAGGACGAACACCGGGGAGCTGTTTTTT.

This clone is a singleton in its sample. The chain combines TRBV28 with TRBJ1-1, with D perhaps matching TRBD1 (5 bases). This CDR3 has 14 amino acids. Deletions cut 2 bases from V and 10 bases from J, with 17 bases between. Germline-derived CDR1 and CDR2 are MDHEN and SYDVKM. The CDR3 DNA reads TGTGCCAGCAGTTTACCCAGGGCTCGAGGAAGAGCTTTCTTT. Encoded protein: CASSLPRARGRAFF.

The chain joins TRBV4-1 to TRBJ1-5; D might be TRBD1 (5 bases). The germline V and J ends were trimmed by 0 bases and 0 bases, with 24 bases remaining between them. The CDR3 is made up of 21 amino acids. From germline, CDR1 is MGHRA and CDR2 YSYEKL. The CDR3, as DNA: TGCGCCAGCAGCCAAGAAAGCACTACTGGGGCAGGGCCAGATAGCAATCAGCCCCAGCATTTT. Translation: CASSQESTTGAGPDSNQPQHF.

This clone was recorded only once. The genes are TRBV11-3 and TRBJ2-2, with D perhaps matching TRBD1 (6 bases). The CDR3 spans 14 residues. V shed 5 bases and J shed 9 bases, with 16 bases lying between them. CDR1 and CDR2 (germline): SGHNT, YENEEA. The CDR3: CASSLTGLHRELFF. As DNA, the CDR3 is TGTGCCAGCAGCCTAACAGGGCTACACCGGGAGCTGTTTTTT.

The chain couples TRBV2 to TRBJ1-5, with D perhaps matching TRBD1 (5 bases). The V and J ends lost 4 bases and 0 bases respectively, with 10 bases between them. Germline V gene data show CDR1 as SNHLY and CDR2 as FYNNEI. This CDR3 is 15 amino acids long. The CDR3 nucleotides read TGTGCCAGCAGTGCCCAGGGTCATAGCAATCAGCCCCAGCATTTT. This gives the protein CASSAQGHSNQPQHF.

The chain combines TRBV10-3 with TRBJ2-5, with D possibly being TRBD1 (6 bases). V lost 3 bases and J 4 bases, leaving 18 bases between the germline ends. The germline gives CDR1 ENHRY, CDR2 SYGVKD. The CDR3 loop spans 16 amino acids. This CDR3 is CAISDPGQGSTETQYF. The DNA of the CDR3 is TGTGCCATCAGTGATCCGGGCCAGGGGTCTACAGAGACCCAGTACTTC.

The J gene is TRBJ1-2, the V gene TRBV20-1; D not certain. The ends were cut back, 3 bases at V and 8 bases at J, with 4 bases in the middle. The CDR3 loop spans 9 amino acids. Looked up from germline, CDR1 is DFQATT and CDR2 is SNEGSKA (reference sequence). DNA of the CDR3: TGCAGTGCTAGGGGCGGCTACACCTTC. Translated: CSARGGYTF.

This chain uses TRBV19 with TRBJ2-6; D is possibly TRBD1 (6 bases). The V end lost 5 bases, the J end lost 0 bases, and 11 bases lay between the germline ends. CDR3 length: 16 residues. Germline CDR1 LNHDA, CDR2 SQIVND (reference sequence). The CDR3 region is CASSRGQISGANVLTF. The CDR3 DNA follows: TGTGCCAGTAGTCGAGGACAGATCTCTGGGGCCAACGTCCTGACTTTC.

The chain links TRBV6-1 to TRBJ2-5; the D gene is possibly TRBD2 (6 bases). Matching the DNA end better, TRBJ2-7 makes the J call doubtful. The CDR3 is made up of 12 amino acids. The germline V gene has CDR1 MNHNS and CDR2 SASEGT. The CDR3 reads CASRAGTYEQYF. The CDR3 nucleotides read TGTGCCAGCAGGGCTGGGACTTACGAGCAGTACTTC.